The 25 T cell receptor beta chains given below trace back to one sample, sequenced in a study of blood T cell repertoires in COVID-19. Data came from immunoSEQ multiplex PCR; TCRdb stores just in-frame clones and leaves some out. The data hold about 40,000 clones, with around 83% observed a single time. Sequencing was performed on peripheral blood. The origin of the receptors is a woman aged 55-69 years with acute or convalescent COVID-19.

The chain combines TRBV19 with TRBJ1-5; D unresolved. This CDR3 spans 14 amino acids. V was clipped by 2 bases and J by 0 bases, with 5 bases between them. In germline, CDR1 is LNHDA, CDR2 SQIVND (reference sequence). The CDR3 here is CASSIPYSNQPQHF. CDR3 nucleotides: TGTGCCAGTAGTATACCCTATAGCAATCAGCCCCAGCATTTT.

This rearrangement joins TRBV18 to TRBJ1-4, with D uncertain. The CDR3 consists of 16 residues. Germline values: CDR1 KGHSH, CDR2 LQKENI. The V end lost 1 base, the J end lost 7 bases, and 16 bases lay between the germline ends. CDR3: CASSPRGLARGEKLFF. CDR3 bases: TGTGCCAGCTCACCACGAGGGCTCGCGCGTGGTGAAAAACTGTTTTTT.

The rearrangement uses TRBV9 and TRBJ2-2; no definite D call. Trimming removed 7 bases from V and 0 bases from J, with 10 bases in between. From germline, CDR1 is SGDLS and CDR2 YYNGEE. This CDR3 has 14 residues. The CDR3 sequence is CASAAVANTGELFF. The CDR3 DNA is TGTGCCAGCGCGGCCGTTGCGAACACCGGGGAGCTGTTTTTT.

This sequence joins TRBV27 and TRBJ2-7; D might be TRBD2 (7 bases). Germline V gene data show CDR1 as MNHEY and CDR2 as SMNVEV (reference sequence). V was trimmed by 3 bases and J by 2 bases, leaving 14 bases between them. The CDR3 sequence is 15 residues long. CDR3 nucleotides: TGTGCCAGCAGTTTGGGGGCGGGGGCCCCCTACGAGCAGTACTTC. This translates into CASSLGAGAPYEQYF.

The CDR3 sequence is CASSQRTGLLNYGYTF. The DNA for the CDR3 is TGCGCCAGCAGCCAAAGGACAGGGTTGCTTAACTATGGCTACACCTTC. This rearrangement joins TRBV4-1 to TRBJ1-2; 8 positions match TRBD1. Trimming took 2 bases from V and 1 from J; bases not matched to a gene: 6. This CDR3 has 16 amino acids. The germline CDR1 and CDR2 sequences are MGHRA and YSYEKL.

The V call is TRBV5-1, the J call TRBJ1-3, with D unclear. The V gene lost 0 bases and the J gene lost 0 bases, with 10 bases spanning the gap. CDR1 and CDR2 (germline): SGHRS, YFSETQ. This CDR3 is 16 amino acids long. DNA of the CDR3: TGCGCCAGCAGCTTGGAAGGACTGACCTCTGGAAACACCATATATTTT. It encodes CASSLEGLTSGNTIYF. Supplemented by reference TRBV5-1 and TRBJ1-3, the full variable domain reads KAGVTQTPRYLIKTRGQQVTLSCSPISGHRSVSWYQQTPGQGLQFLFEYFSETQRNKGNFPGRFSGRQFSNSRSEMNVSTLELGDSALYLCASSLEGLTSGNTIYFGEGSWLTVV.

The chain is built from TRBV9 and TRBJ2-7; no clear D. The V end was cut by 4 bases, the J end by 1 base, with 12 bases between. The CDR3 spans 14 residues. CDR1 and CDR2 from the germline V gene are SGDLS and YYNGEE. The CDR3 reads CASSPQAASYEQYF. Written as DNA, the CDR3 is TGTGCCAGCAGCCCCCAGGCCGCGTCCTACGAGCAGTACTTC.

The chain has TRBV12-3 or TRBV12-4 and TRBJ2-2, with a tentative D call TRBD1 (6 bases). The CDR3 is 13 amino acids. The V end lost 4 bases, the J end lost 5 bases, and 8 bases lay between the germline ends. The CDR3 DNA sequence: TGTGCCAGCAGTTCAGGGACAACCGGGGAGCTGTTTTTT. Encoded protein: CASSSGTTGELFF.

This rearrangement joins TRBV3-1 (or the pseudogene TRBV3-2) to TRBJ1-1, with D possibly matching TRBD1 (6 bases). CDR3 length: 14 amino acids. Germline V CDR1 and CDR2: LGHDT, YNNKEL (reference sequence). The V end was cut by 1 base, the J end by 1 base, with 7 bases between. The DNA for the CDR3 is TGTGCCAGCAGCCAAGTACAGGGGAACACTGAAGCTTTCTTT. Amino acids: CASSQVQGNTEAFF.

The chain joins TRBV9 to TRBJ2-2; tentative D call: TRBD1 (5 bases). Germline assignment: CDR1 SGDLS and CDR2 YYNGEE. The CDR3 length is 15 residues. The V and J ends lost 1 base and 5 bases respectively, with 12 bases between them. The DNA for the CDR3 is TGTGCCAGCAGCGTAACGCAGGGTAGTACCGGGGAGCTGTTTTTT. It codes for CASSVTQGSTGELFF.

As DNA, the CDR3 is TGTGCCAGTAGTAGCGGGGGACGGATGAACACTGAAGCTTTCTTT. It specifies CASSSGGRMNTEAFF. The genes are TRBV19 and TRBJ1-1; tentatively, D is TRBD1 (5 bases). CDR1 LNHDA and CDR2 SQIVND come from the germline V gene (reference sequence). CDR3 length: 15 amino acids. Between the trimmed V and J ends, which lost 4 bases and 0 bases, there was a span of 12 bases.

This clone was seen a single time. The rearrangement joins TRBV6-5 to TRBJ1-4; TRBD1 matches at 8 bases. The CDR3 loop spans 14 amino acids. V lost 5 bases to trimming and J lost 8 bases; unmatched junction nucleotides: 7. The germline CDR1 and CDR2 sequences are MNHEY and SVGAGI. The CDR3 region is CASSTGQGGEKLFF. The CDR3 nucleotides are TGTGCCAGCAGTACCGGACAGGGAGGGGAAAAACTGTTTTTT.

The chain's CDR3 is CAWSGDQTRNIQYF. For the CDR3, the DNA is TGTGCCTGGAGCGGGGATCAGACTAGAAACATTCAGTACTTC. The rearrangement links TRBV30 to TRBJ2-4, with D possibly being TRBD2 (6 bases). V lost 3 bases and J lost 6, with 15 bases in between. CDR1 and CDR2 from the germline V gene are GTSNPN and SVGIG (reference sequence). This CDR3 has 14 amino acids.

The chain couples TRBV6-1 to TRBJ2-1; 12 nucleotides line up with TRBD2. With 3 bases clipped from V and 1 base from J, the junction kept 10 bases outside the gene matches. From germline, CDR1 is MNHNS and CDR2 SASEGT. The CDR3 is made up of 19 amino acids. CDR3 coding DNA: TGTGCCAGCAGTGATTGGTTTCGGACTAGCGGGGCGTCCTACAATGAGCAGTTCTTC. This encodes CASSDWFRTSGASYNEQFF.

J is TRBJ2-3 and V is TRBV10-2, with D unresolved. The CDR3 runs to 11 residues. Germline loops: CDR1 WSHSY, CDR2 SAAADI. Trimming took off 5 bases at V and 2 bases at J, with 2 bases between the two ends. The CDR3 spells CASSLTDTQYF. CDR3 DNA: TGCGCCAGCAGTCTCACAGATACGCAGTATTTT.

The chain recombines TRBV4-1 with TRBJ1-5; TRBD1 is a possible D gene (5 bases). The V and J ends lost 4 bases and 7 bases respectively, with 17 bases between them. Germline CDR1 and CDR2: MGHRA and YSYEKL. CDR3 length: 15 amino acids. This chain's CDR3 is CASSRVRDSGQPQHF. Written as DNA, the CDR3 is TGCGCCAGCAGCCGCGTCCGGGACTCTGGGCAGCCCCAGCATTTT.

This sequence joins TRBV18 and TRBJ2-7, with 7 bases that match TRBD1. CDR3 size: 16 residues. After removal of 0 bases from V and 2 bases from J, the junction contained 7 bases not matched to a gene. Per germline, CDR1 KGHSH and CDR2 LQKENI. CDR3 nucleotides: TGTGCCAGCTCACCACCTGACAGGGTAGTTCCCTACGAGCAGTACTTC. It yields the protein CASSPPDRVVPYEQYF.

This chain connects TRBV2 to TRBJ1-5; D ambiguous. V was clipped by 3 bases and J by 4 bases, with 16 bases between them. In germline, CDR1 is SNHLY, CDR2 FYNNEI. The CDR3 has 16 amino acids. Here the CDR3 reads CASSDLIRRNNQPQHF. The CDR3 nucleotides are TGTGCCAGCAGTGATCTAATACGGCGGAATAATCAGCCCCAGCATTTT.

The chain uses TRBV5-1 and TRBJ1-5, with 7 bases matching TRBD1. This CDR3 region has 14 residues. Germline assignment: CDR1 SGHRS and CDR2 YFSETQ. J lost 4 bases, V lost 4 bases, and 5 bases had no gene match. The CDR3 bases are TGCGCCAGCAGCCCCGGGACAGAAAATCAGCCCCAGCATTTT. Encoded protein: CASSPGTENQPQHF.

This rearrangement joins TRBV5-6 to TRBJ1-1; D is ambiguous. CDR1 SGHDT and CDR2 YYEEEE come from the germline V gene. V was clipped by 0 bases and J by 11 bases, with 11 bases between them. The CDR3 loop spans 12 amino acids. DNA for the CDR3: TGTGCCAGCAGCTTGGAGGGAGGGCCTGCTTTCTTT. This sequence encodes CASSLEGGPAFF.

J is TRBJ1-1 and V is TRBV19; tentative D call: TRBD1 (5 bases). CDR1 and CDR2 from the germline V gene are LNHDA and SQIVND (reference sequence). This CDR3 comprises 14 residues. V gave up 7 bases and J gave up 2 bases, with 14 bases separating them. The CDR3 coding sequence is TGTGCCAGTACGTATAGGGGCCAAAACACTGAAGCTTTCTTT. It codes for CASTYRGQNTEAFF.

The rearrangement uses TRBV5-1 and TRBJ1-1; D is undetermined. Germline-derived CDR1 and CDR2 are SGHRS and YFSETQ. Trimming removed 0 bases from V and 7 bases from J, with 7 bases in between. This CDR3 has 12 residues. The chain's CDR3 is CASSLDTVEAFF. As DNA, the CDR3 is TGCGCCAGCAGCTTGGACACAGTTGAAGCTTTCTTT.

DNA for the CDR3: TGTGCCAGCAGTTTGGCGGGCCCTGAAGCTTTCTTT. Residues: CASSLAGPEAFF. V usage is TRBV12-3 or TRBV12-4 and J usage is TRBJ1-1; D ambiguous. This CDR3 has 12 amino acids. Trimming shortened V by 3 bases and J by 6 bases, and 8 bases separated the two germline ends.

The V call is TRBV18, the J call TRBJ1-1, with 7 bases matching TRBD1. CDR3 length equals 17 residues. V was pared by 3 bases and J by 0 bases, with 10 bases of the junction left unmatched. Germline CDR1 KGHSH, CDR2 LQKENI. The CDR3 DNA reads as TGTGCCAGCTCACCTACACTTTTGGGACAGATGAACACTGAAGCTTTCTTT. Translating gives CASSPTLLGQMNTEAFF.

The rearrangement uses TRBV7-3 and TRBJ2-7; possible D gene TRBD1, 6 bases. V gave up 3 bases and J gave up 4 bases, with 10 bases separating them. This CDR3 is 13 amino acids long. The germline V gene encodes CDR1 SGHTA and CDR2 FQGTGA. CDR3 loop: CASSLEQGYEQYF. For the CDR3, the DNA is TGTGCCAGCAGCTTGGAACAGGGATACGAGCAGTACTTC.